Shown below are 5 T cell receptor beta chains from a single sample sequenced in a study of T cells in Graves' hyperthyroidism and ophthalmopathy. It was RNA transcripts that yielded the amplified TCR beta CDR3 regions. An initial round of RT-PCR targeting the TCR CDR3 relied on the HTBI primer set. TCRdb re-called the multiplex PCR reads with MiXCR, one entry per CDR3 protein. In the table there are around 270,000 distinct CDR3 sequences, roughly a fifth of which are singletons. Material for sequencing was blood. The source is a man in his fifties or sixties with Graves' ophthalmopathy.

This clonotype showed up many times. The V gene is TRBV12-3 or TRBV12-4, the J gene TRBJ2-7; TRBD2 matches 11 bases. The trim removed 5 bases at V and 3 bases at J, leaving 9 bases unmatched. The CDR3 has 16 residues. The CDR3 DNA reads TGTGCCAGCAGTGAATTCGGGACTAGCGGAAGCTACGAGCAGTACTTC. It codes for CASSEFGTSGSYEQYF.

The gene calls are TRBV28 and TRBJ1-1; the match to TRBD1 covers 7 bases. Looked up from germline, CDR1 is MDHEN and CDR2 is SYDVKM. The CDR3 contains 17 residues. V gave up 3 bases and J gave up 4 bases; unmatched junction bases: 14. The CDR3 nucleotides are TGTGCCAGCAGTTTGTGGAGGGGGCGCGAGCAGGGCACTGAAGCTTTCTTT. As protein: CASSLWRGREQGTEAFF.

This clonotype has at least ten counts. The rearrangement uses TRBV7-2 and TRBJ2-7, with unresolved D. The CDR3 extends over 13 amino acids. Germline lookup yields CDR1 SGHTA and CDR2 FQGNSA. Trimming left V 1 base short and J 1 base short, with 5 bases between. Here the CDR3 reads CASSLELSYEQYF. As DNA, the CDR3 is TGTGCCAGCAGCTTAGAACTTTCCTACGAGCAGTACTTC. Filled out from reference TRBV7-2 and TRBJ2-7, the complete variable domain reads GAGVSQSPSNKVTEKGKDVELRCDPISGHTALYWYRQSLGQGLEFLIYFQGNSAPDKSGLPSDRFSAERTGGSVSTLTIQRTQQEDSAVYLCASSLELSYEQYFGPGTRLTVT.

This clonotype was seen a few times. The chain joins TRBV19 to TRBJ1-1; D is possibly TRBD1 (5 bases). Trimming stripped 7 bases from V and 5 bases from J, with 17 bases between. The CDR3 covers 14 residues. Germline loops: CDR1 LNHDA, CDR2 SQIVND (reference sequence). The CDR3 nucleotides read TGTGCCAGTATAGGGGAAGGGCTATCGACTGAAGCTTTCTTT. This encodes CASIGEGLSTEAFF.

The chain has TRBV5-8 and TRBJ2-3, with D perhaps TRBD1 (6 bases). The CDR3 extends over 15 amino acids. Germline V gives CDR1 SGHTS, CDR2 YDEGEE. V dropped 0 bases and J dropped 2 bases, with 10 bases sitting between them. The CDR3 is CASSLAGAITDTQYF. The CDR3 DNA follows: TGTGCCAGCAGCTTGGCAGGGGCGATCACAGATACGCAGTATTTT.